This TCR beta chain was identified in a study of PD-L1 blockade in urothelial cancer (TCRdb year 2017). Study-wide context: All patients started therapy in about 2014 and received atezolizumab 1,200 mg intravenously every 3 weeks. About 85% of the roughly 29 patients were identified as males with urothelial cancer of bladder origin, and a prior smoking history was reported by 18 of 29 patients. An ECOG performance status of 0 or 1 was recorded for the patients, and 0 to 3 prior chemotherapy regimens had been received by the patients. Blood samples were analyzed at 3 weeks after treatment start (second dose) and at 6 weeks after treatment start. A median of about 140,000 T cells and 65,000 to 90,000 unique TCRs was obtained from blood samples, and a median clonality of roughly 0.074 was observed. The study was an exploratory multi-omic analysis of somatic, immune and clinical correlates of response to PD-L1 blockade with atezolizumab in urothelial cancer. TCR sequencing covered pretreatment tumor samples and matched, serially collected peripheral blood taken before and after atezolizumab treatment. Progression-free survival longer than 6 months counted as durable clinical benefit, and TCR features were additionally tested against both progression-free and overall survival. In the same patients who had TCR sequencing, pretreatment tumors also underwent whole exome sequencing and RNA sequencing. Roughly nine patients achieved durable clinical benefit and roughly 20 did not. Twenty-nine patients had pretreatment blood TCR-seq, some 25 had at least one posttreatment blood collection, and some 25 had tumor TCR-seq. On the study overall, not on this receptor specifically: A pretreatment peripheral blood TCR clonality below the median was linked to improved progression-free and overall survival. At 3 weeks after the start of treatment, tumor-associated TCR clones in peripheral blood had expanded more in patients with durable benefit (n of about 21, p = 0.022). Because the sample size was small (n = 29) and many of the analyses were exploratory, the results are meant to be hypothesis-generating.

Each PCR received spiked-in synthetic TCR analog templates so that absolute template abundance could be estimated from read counts. TCRbeta CDR3 regions were amplified from genomic DNA with bias-controlled V and J gene primers using the immunoSEQ assay. Sequencing of rearranged TCRbeta segments was done at approximately 20X coverage. On the authors' methods: Sequencing errors were corrected by clustering, and CDR3s were annotated against IMGT so that V, D and J genes could be assigned. Only productive TCRbeta rearrangements were used in downstream analyses, excluding out-of-frame or stop-codon sequences. To compute clonality, Shannon entropy was normalized by the log of the number of unique productive sequences and then subtracted from one. Fisher's exact test with Benjamini-Hochberg correction, at a threshold of adjusted p below 0.01, was used to find clones that differed between time points or between blood and tumor. TCRdb provides this immuneACCESS table in a form limited to in-frame rearrangements. Some clones are lacking; in checked studies, under half of them reflect an unresolved V gene, and why the rest are absent is not known. D and trimming were read from the DNA, whereas the V and J calls and clone size are those reported in that table. The sample records around 19,000 clones, about 85% of which are singletons. The ten largest account for approximately 1.8% of the sample.

This clone occurred a few times. What this receptor recognizes is not known. No much larger clone exists at a distance of one base, and base qualities are not known. The CDR3 measures 17 amino acids from cysteine to phenylalanine. Left in the record is the CDR3 DNA by itself, 51 bases read in frame from the first base. V and J are trimmed by 5 bases and 0 bases, and the gene matches miss 6 bases of the junction. CDR1 SEHNR and CDR2 FQNEAQ are derived from the germline V gene (reference sequence). According to the study, the label for this sample's time point signals: peripheral blood 6 weeks after treatment start. A total of 25 to 35 patients with locally advanced or metastatic urothelial carcinoma, treated at Memorial Sloan Kettering on a trial protocol, made up the cohort. Peripheral blood mononuclear cells were collected from each patient pretreatment and during treatment, giving between 1 and 8 total time points per patient. The Qiagen DNeasy Blood extraction kit was used to purify genomic DNA from total PBMCs and tumor samples. PBMCs were collected pretreatment and during treatment and were isolated and stored as previously described.

The sequence came from a man in his fifties with urothelial cancer. The V and J segments used are TRBV7-9 and TRBJ2-6, with 8 junctional bases fitting TRBD1. The specimen comprised PBMCs, sampled around atezolizumab (anti-PD-L1) treatment. CDR3 protein: CASSPGQGYSGANVLTF. The DNA sequence follows: TGTGCCAGCAGCCCCGGACAGGGTTACTCTGGGGCCAACGTCCTGACTTTC.